This T cell receptor beta chain was retrieved from a study of T-cell reconstitution after alpha-beta-depleted transplantation in children. Germline CDR1 is SGHTA and CDR2 is FQGNSA. CDR3 length: 18 amino acids. V was trimmed by 0 bases and J by 2 bases, leaving 18 bases between them. Unique molecular identifiers were used in preparing the TCRbeta library. MiXCR was run by TCRdb on the PCR reads, yielding one entry per CDR3 protein. The sample comprises around 71,000 distinct CDR3 sequences, about 6.7% of which are singletons, and less than 3% rests with the top ten. At least ten counts were recorded for this clonotype.

The V call is TRBV7-2, the J call TRBJ2-3; D is perhaps TRBD1 (6 bases). The material was PBMCs from the stem cell graft donor, obtained from the stem cell graft. This TCR came from a human donor who donated a stem cell graft to a child with acute lymphoblastic leukemia. CDR3 amino acids: CASSLAPPQGSLTDTQYF. For the CDR3, the DNA is TGTGCCAGCAGCTTAGCACCCCCCCAGGGGTCCCTCACAGATACGCAGTATTTT.